These 25 T cell receptor beta chains came from one sample sequenced in a study of cytomegalovirus exposure and HLA in healthy donors. This PCR relied on a set of 60 Vbeta primers and 13 Jbeta primers. This table comes from immunoSEQ multiplex PCR, and its TCRdb copy is limited to in-frame clones, with some not included. The sample has 200,000 to 250,000 clones; approximately 83% are singletons. The specimen was PBMCs. These TCRs come from a woman aged 45-65 years in good health and CMV-seropositive.

The V call is TRBV19, the J call TRBJ1-6; TRBD1 matches 10 bases. After removal of 6 bases from V and 7 bases from J, the junction contained 3 bases not matched to a gene. This CDR3 comprises 14 residues. Germline V CDR1 and CDR2: LNHDA, SQIVND (reference sequence). CDR3 nucleotides: TGTGCCAGTAGATTGGGACAGGGGAATTCACCCCTCCACTTT. Its translation is CASRLGQGNSPLHF. Variable domain in full (rest from reference TRBV19 and TRBJ1-6): DGGITQSPKYLFRKEGQNVTLSCEQNLNHDAMYWYRQDPGQGLRLIYYSQIVNDFQKGDIAEGYSVSREKKESFPLTVTSAQKNPTAFYLCASRLGQGNSPLHFGNGTRLTVT.

V is TRBV7-3 and J is TRBJ2-1, with TRBD2 matching 7 bases. This CDR3 is built from 16 residues. V was clipped by 2 bases and J by 1 base; unmatched bases: 5. Germline V gives CDR1 SGHTA, CDR2 FQGTGA. CDR3 residues: CASSLALAGSYNEQFF. CDR3 DNA sequence: TGTGCCAGCAGCTTAGCCTTAGCGGGTTCCTACAATGAGCAGTTCTTC.

The chain links TRBV27 to TRBJ1-1; perhaps TRBD1 as D (5 bases). Germline values: CDR1 MNHEY, CDR2 SMNVEV (reference sequence). The CDR3 sequence is 15 residues long. Trimming shortened V by 1 base and J by 4 bases, and 13 bases separated the two germline ends. The CDR3 reads CASSLLAGRPTEAFF. The CDR3 DNA reads TGTGCCAGCAGTTTATTAGCAGGGAGGCCCACTGAAGCTTTCTTT.

The chain has TRBV9 and TRBJ2-1; 8 bases are a match to TRBD2. From germline, CDR1 is SGDLS and CDR2 YYNGEE. V shed 0 bases, J shed 7 bases, and the junction held 6 bases outside the gene matches. The CDR3 totals 15 residues. This CDR3 reads CASSVGGLGLNEQFF. DNA for the CDR3: TGTGCCAGCAGCGTAGGGGGACTAGGCCTAAATGAGCAGTTCTTC.

This clone appeared a single time. The J gene is TRBJ1-5, the V gene TRBV18, with D unclear. The CDR3 is made up of 15 amino acids. Trimming took 1 base from V and 0 from J, leaving 7 bases between them. CDR1 is KGHSH, CDR2 LQKENI, per germline. CDR3 coding DNA: TGTGCCAGCTCACCACTGGCAGTTAGCAATCAGCCCCAGCATTTT. Its translation is CASSPLAVSNQPQHF.

This chain connects TRBV7-2 to TRBJ2-1; 7 nucleotides align to TRBD1. Per the germline V gene, CDR1 is SGHTA and CDR2 is FQGNSA. After removal of 5 bases from V and 9 bases from J, the junction contained 7 bases not matched to a gene. CDR3 length equals 13 residues. CDR3 protein: CASSPQGIGEQFF. The CDR3 nucleotides are TGTGCCAGCAGCCCACAGGGGATCGGTGAGCAGTTCTTC.

This clone was counted once. This chain connects TRBV6-1 to TRBJ2-5; 10 positions match TRBD1. The CDR3 is 14 residues long. CDR1 and CDR2 (germline): MNHNS, SASEGT. V was pared by 4 bases and J by 5 bases, with 4 bases of the junction left unmatched. In DNA, the CDR3 is TGTGCCAGCAGTGTCGACAGGGGGCGGGAGACCCAGTACTTC. This gives the protein CASSVDRGRETQYF.

The chain couples TRBV2 to TRBJ2-5, with a possible D match to TRBD2 (6 bases). Looked up from germline, CDR1 is SNHLY and CDR2 is FYNNEI. This CDR3 comprises 14 residues. The CDR3 coding sequence is TGTGCACTTCGGGAGCGGGTTGGAAGGGAGACCCAGTACTTC. Amino acid sequence: CALRERVGRETQYF.

The chain has TRBV30 and TRBJ2-7; D is possibly TRBD2 (6 bases). The CDR3 has 16 residues. Per the germline V gene, CDR1 is GTSNPN and CDR2 is SVGIG (reference sequence). Trimming pared 5 bases from V and 2 bases from J, leaving 22 bases between. CDR3 nucleotides: TGTGCCTGGGGCGGGGTTCGGGGCCGTGAAACCTACGAGCAGTACTTC. It is translated as CAWGGVRGRETYEQYF.

A remark on this clone: The junction and the germline gene differ at one end; a read error may be behind it. The chain joins TRBV30 to TRBJ1-6, with D possibly being TRBD1 (5 bases). Germline lookup yields CDR1 GTSNPN and CDR2 SVGIG (reference sequence). The CDR3 covers 13 residues. The CDR3 DNA sequence: TGTGCCTGGAGTGCAGGGTGGGATTCACCCCCCCACTTT. Translating it yields CAWSAGWDSPPHF.

The sample holds a few counts of this clone. The J gene is TRBJ1-5, the V gene TRBV5-1, with 9 bases identical to TRBD1. The CDR3 extends over 15 amino acids. V shed 3 bases and J 6 bases; nucleotides not matched to a gene: 7. Looked up from germline, CDR1 is SGHRS and CDR2 is YFSETQ. The CDR3 reads CASSSLGGQGQPQHF. Written as DNA, the CDR3 is TGCGCCAGCAGCTCACTGGGGGGACAGGGTCAGCCCCAGCATTTT.

This chain connects TRBV11-1 to TRBJ2-7, with 7 bases lining up with TRBD1. Per germline, CDR1 SGHAT and CDR2 FQDESV (reference sequence). The J segment lost 1 base and the V segment lost 4 bases, leaving 1 base of the junction unmatched. The CDR3 totals 13 residues. In nucleotides, the CDR3 is TGTGCCAGCAGCTCGGGACAGTCCTACGAGCAGTACTTC. This translates into CASSSGQSYEQYF.

This rearrangement joins TRBV5-1 to TRBJ1-4; a weak D match, TRBD1 (5 bases). Germline values: CDR1 SGHRS, CDR2 YFSETQ. CDR3 size: 15 residues. V shed 4 bases and J shed 6 bases, with 16 bases lying between them. The CDR3 region is CASSPEGRVHEKLFF. In DNA form, the CDR3 reads TGCGCCAGCAGCCCGGAAGGCAGGGTTCATGAAAAACTGTTTTTT.

The chain couples TRBV28 to TRBJ1-5; D might be TRBD1 (6 bases). The CDR3 is 14 residues long. The ends were cut back, 7 bases at V and 3 bases at J, with 13 bases in the middle. Germline-derived CDR1 and CDR2 are MDHEN and SYDVKM. In DNA form, the CDR3 reads TGTGCCAGCAAAGCGACAGGTTACAATCAGCCCCAGCATTTT. Translating gives CASKATGYNQPQHF.

This clone was picked up a small number of times. This chain connects TRBV18 to TRBJ1-1; D remains ambiguous. From germline, CDR1 is KGHSH and CDR2 LQKENI. The CDR3 extends over 12 amino acids. The V and J ends lost 1 base and 7 bases respectively, with 7 bases between them. This CDR3 reads CASSPRADEAFF. The CDR3 DNA sequence: TGTGCCAGCTCACCACGGGCTGATGAAGCTTTCTTT. Based on the CDR3 plus reference TRBV18 and TRBJ1-1, the full variable domain is NAGVMQNPRHLVRRRGQEARLRCSPMKGHSHVYWYRQLPEEGLKFMVYLQKENIIDESGMPKERFSAEFPKEGPSILRIQQVVRGDSAAYFCASSPRADEAFFGQGTRLTVV.

This clone was detected a few times. The chain links TRBV7-9 to TRBJ1-5, with 10 bases identical to TRBD1. The V segment lost 6 bases and the J segment 6 bases; nucleotides outside the gene matches: 8. From germline, CDR1 is SEHNR and CDR2 FQNEAQ (reference sequence). The CDR3 runs 15 residues. Here the CDR3 reads CASSHGTGDGQPQHF. CDR3 sequence (DNA): TGTGCCAGCAGTCATGGGACAGGGGACGGTCAGCCCCAGCATTTT.

As concerns this clone: An end of the junction differs from the germline gene, which may be a read error. This chain uses TRBV25-1 with TRBJ2-7, with D perhaps matching TRBD1 (5 bases). The CDR3 runs 16 residues. The germline CDR1 and CDR2 sequences are MGHDK and SYGVNS. The CDR3 coding sequence is TGTGCCAGCAGTGATTGGTCGGTGCACAGGAACTACGGGCAGTACTTC. This encodes CASSDWSVHRNYGQYF.

The chain is built from TRBV2 and TRBJ2-1; TRBD2 matches 8 bases. The CDR3 consists of 15 residues. The germline V gene has CDR1 SNHLY and CDR2 FYNNEI. V was clipped by 6 bases and J by 4 bases; unmatched bases: 8. CDR3 loop: CASREGSGVYNEQFF. DNA for the CDR3: TGTGCCAGCAGGGAGGGTAGCGGGGTATACAATGAGCAGTTCTTC.

The rearrangement links TRBV6-5 to TRBJ1-4; D gene unclear. V gave up 8 bases and J gave up 4 bases, with 8 bases separating them. The germline CDR1 and CDR2 sequences are MNHEY and SVGAGI. CDR3 length equals 12 residues. Here the CDR3 DNA reads TGTGCCAGCGGCCAGTATAATGAAAAACTGTTTTTT. As protein: CASGQYNEKLFF.

This clone was counted only a few times. V and J are TRBV30 and TRBJ2-2; 12 nucleotides match TRBD2. The germline gives CDR1 GTSNPN, CDR2 SVGIG (reference sequence). The CDR3 length is 15 residues. The V and J ends lost 7 bases and 3 bases, in that order; junction bases with no gene match: 6. CDR3 amino acids: CASPTSGGDTGELFF. The CDR3 DNA reads TGTGCCTCCCCGACTAGCGGGGGAGACACCGGGGAGCTGTTTTTT.

The V and J genes are TRBV5-1 and TRBJ2-2, with a possible D match to TRBD1 (7 bases). Deletions cut 6 bases from V and 5 bases from J, with 17 bases between. Germline V gene lookup returns CDR1 SGHRS and CDR2 YFSETQ. The CDR3 length is 15 residues. The CDR3 loop is CASKSQGGLTGELFF. Here the CDR3 DNA reads TGCGCCAGCAAAAGCCAGGGGGGATTGACCGGGGAGCTGTTTTTT.

This chain connects TRBV19 to TRBJ2-2, with 9 bases identical to TRBD2. The CDR3 covers 16 residues. Trimming removed 6 bases from V and 7 bases from J; junction bases left unmatched: 12. Germline V gene data show CDR1 as LNHDA and CDR2 as SQIVND (reference sequence). The CDR3 protein is CASSRFAGGPGGELFF. CDR3 DNA: TGTGCCAGTAGCCGGTTCGCGGGGGGGCCTGGCGGGGAGCTGTTTTTT.

The chain combines TRBV29-1 with TRBJ1-2, with a tentative D call TRBD1 (6 bases). The V gene's germline CDR1 is SQVTM and CDR2 ANQGSEA. This CDR3 contains 16 residues. Trimming pared 0 bases from V and 7 bases from J, leaving 21 bases between. For the CDR3, the DNA is TGCAGCGTTGAAGATCCCCCCCAACAGGGATCGGGTGGCTACACCTTC. Encoded protein: CSVEDPPQQGSGGYTF.

J is TRBJ2-7 and V is TRBV10-3; 7 bases align to TRBD1. This CDR3 spans 14 amino acids. CDR1 and CDR2 from the germline V gene are ENHRY and SYGVKD. V was pared by 11 bases and J by 1 base, with 11 bases of the junction left unmatched. CDR3 residues: CAVKARDSSYEQYF. The CDR3 DNA sequence: TGTGCCGTCAAAGCTCGGGACAGTTCCTACGAGCAGTACTTC.

This chain connects TRBV7-9 to TRBJ1-5; D is possibly TRBD1 (5 bases). Germline V gene data show CDR1 as SEHNR and CDR2 as FQNEAQ (reference sequence). Trimming took off 1 base at V and 5 bases at J, with 15 bases between the two ends. The CDR3 covers 16 residues. The CDR3 here is CASSLVQGLRYQPQHF. The CDR3 DNA reads TGTGCCAGCAGCTTAGTTCAGGGACTGCGGTATCAGCCCCAGCATTTT. Supplemented by reference TRBV7-9 and TRBJ1-5, the full variable domain reads DTGVSQNPRHKITKRGQNVTFRCDPISEHNRLYWYRQTLGQGPEFLTYFQNEAQLEKSRLLSDRFSAERPKGSFSTLEIQRTEQGDSAMYLCASSLVQGLRYQPQHFGDGTRLSIL.